The present T cell receptor beta chain was sequenced within a study of cytomegalovirus exposure and HLA in healthy donors. Findings and caveats of the study: Cytomegalovirus-associated TCR beta chains were listed, numbering 164.

Amplification used 60 Vbeta primers and 13 Jbeta primers. Sequencing was performed with immunoSEQ multiplex PCR; in TCRdb, only in-frame clones are kept and a portion is missing. The sample records roughly 180,000 clones, 85% being singletons. J lost 4 bases, V lost 1 base, and 8 bases had no gene match. The CDR3 loop spans 16 amino acids. CDR1 is SGHTA, CDR2 FQGNSA, per germline. Notes on this clone: What it recognizes is unknown.

This TCR was sampled from a boy aged 2-15 years in good health and CMV-seronegative. The specimen was PBMCs. The rearrangement links TRBV7-2 to TRBJ2-7; 9 bases are shared with TRBD2. In DNA, the CDR3 is TGTGCCAGCAGCTTAGTTAGCGGGAGCCTCTCGTACGAGCAGTACTTC. This gives the protein CASSLVSGSLSYEQYF.